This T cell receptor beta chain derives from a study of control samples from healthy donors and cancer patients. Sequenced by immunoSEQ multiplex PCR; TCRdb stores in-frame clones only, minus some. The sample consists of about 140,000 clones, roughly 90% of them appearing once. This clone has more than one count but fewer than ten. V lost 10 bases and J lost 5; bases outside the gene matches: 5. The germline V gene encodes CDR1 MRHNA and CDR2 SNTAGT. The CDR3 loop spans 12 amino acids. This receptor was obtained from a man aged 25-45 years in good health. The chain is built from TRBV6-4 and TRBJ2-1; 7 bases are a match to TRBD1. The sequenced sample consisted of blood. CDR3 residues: CATMGTDNEQFF. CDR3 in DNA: TGTGCCACCATGGGGACAGACAATGAGCAGTTCTTC.